The 27 T cell receptor beta chains below were found in one sample sequenced in a study of T cells after yellow fever vaccination. TCRdb called the 5' RACE reads again in MiXCR, with one record for every CDR3 protein. The sample has 400,000 to 650,000 distinct CDR3 sequences; 21% are singletons. The source was PBMCs, collected 20 to 25 days after the first yellow fever vaccination. The receptors originated from a man aged 18 to 30 who received the YFV17D yellow fever vaccine.

The chain couples TRBV21-1 to TRBJ1-6; the table calls TRBD1, which could not be checked here. TRBV21-1 is annotated as a pseudogene. This CDR3 comprises 15 residues. The CDR3 nucleotides are TGTGCCAGCAGCATGGACAGGGGGAATAATTCACCCCTCCACTTT. Protein sequence: CASSMDRGNNSPLHF.

V is TRBV20-1 and J is TRBJ1-6, with D possibly being TRBD1 (6 bases). V lost 3 bases and J lost 8, with 14 bases in between. This CDR3 has 14 residues. Germline-derived CDR1 and CDR2 are DFQATT and SNEGSKA (reference sequence). The CDR3 nucleotides read TGCAGTGCTAGCCGGACGGGGGCGGATTCACCCCTCCACTTT. It is translated as CSASRTGADSPLHF.

This clonotype was seen at least ten times. This sequence joins TRBV27 and TRBJ2-1; D is tentatively TRBD1 or TRBD2 (6 bases each). Trimming pared 4 bases from V and 8 bases from J, leaving 12 bases between. The CDR3 has 13 amino acids. Germline V gene sequence: CDR1 MNHEY, CDR2 SMNVEV (reference sequence). DNA of the CDR3: TGTGCCAGCAGTTACCTGGGGGGCGATGAGCAGTTCTTC. Translated, it gives CASSYLGGDEQFF.

The chain uses TRBV7-9 and TRBJ2-7; tentative D call: TRBD1 (5 bases). The V end lost 6 bases, the J end lost 2 bases, and 14 bases lay between the germline ends. Germline lookup yields CDR1 SEHNR and CDR2 FQNEAQ (reference sequence). The CDR3 runs 14 residues. DNA of the CDR3: TGTGCCAGCAGTGCGCAGGCAGGGCCCTACGAGCAGTACGTC. Its protein is CASSAQAGPYEQYV.

In its sample, this clonotype was seen a few times. This chain connects TRBV12-3 or TRBV12-4 to TRBJ2-2, with unresolved D. This CDR3 spans 15 amino acids. The V and J ends lost 3 bases and 0 bases respectively, with 8 bases between them. The DNA for the CDR3 is TGTGCCAGCAGTTTGAGCGACGCGAACACCGGGGAGCTGTTTTTT. It codes for CASSLSDANTGELFF.

The sample holds many counts of this clonotype. The chain carries TRBV12-3 or TRBV12-4 and TRBJ2-4; tentatively, D is TRBD1 (6 bases). This CDR3 has 13 residues. Trimming left V 8 bases short and J 0 bases short, with 8 bases between. The CDR3 DNA sequence: TGTGCCAGCCGGACAGCAGCCAAAAACATTCAGTACTTC. It codes for CASRTAAKNIQYF.

This sequence joins TRBV7-6 and TRBJ1-6; the D gene is possibly TRBD1 (6 bases). The CDR3 contains 14 residues. Germline V gene lookup returns CDR1 SGHVS and CDR2 FNYEAQ. The germline V and J ends were trimmed by 0 bases and 9 bases, with 9 bases remaining between them. DNA of the CDR3: TGTGCCAGCAGCTTAGCCACAGGGATTTCACCCCTCCACTTT. Its protein product is CASSLATGISPLHF.

The chain carries TRBV3-1 and TRBJ2-4; either TRBD1 or TRBD2 may supply D (5 bases each). The CDR3 length is 15 residues. Looked up from germline, CDR1 is LGHDT and CDR2 is YNNKEL (reference sequence). V lost 2 bases and J lost 11, with 19 bases in between. CDR3 nucleotides: TGTGCCAGCAGCCAAAGTTTCGGGCAGGGAGATGTTCAGTACTTC. Protein sequence: CASSQSFGQGDVQYF.

This clonotype was seen many times. The chain is built from TRBV6-5 and TRBJ1-2; TRBD1 aligns across 10 bases. The CDR3 covers 11 residues. V was clipped by 11 bases and J by 4 bases; unmatched bases: 1. The germline V gene encodes CDR1 MNHEY and CDR2 SVGAGI. The chain's CDR3 is CAGTGVYGYTF. DNA for the CDR3: TGTGCCGGGACAGGGGTCTATGGCTACACCTTC.

V and J are TRBV12-3 or TRBV12-4 and TRBJ2-7; TRBD2 might be the D (6 bases). The V end lost 0 bases, the J end lost 5 bases, and 11 bases lay between the germline ends. The CDR3 totals 14 residues. CDR3 in amino acids: CASSLARWGDEQYF. As DNA, the CDR3 is TGTGCCAGCAGTTTAGCGCGTTGGGGGGACGAGCAGTACTTC.

The CDR3 DNA reads as TGCGCCAGCAGTGAGTCCAGGGGGAACACTGAAGCTTTCTTT. Translation gives CASSESRGNTEAFF. The gene calls are TRBV10-2 and TRBJ1-1, with D tentatively TRBD1 (6 bases). The CDR3 sequence is 14 residues long. V shed 0 bases and J shed 1 base, with 6 bases lying between them. Germline assignment: CDR1 WSHSY and CDR2 SAAADI.

The sample holds many counts of this clonotype. The gene calls are TRBV5-4 and TRBJ2-5; D is perhaps TRBD1 (6 bases). This CDR3 is 13 amino acids long. CDR1 and CDR2 from the germline V gene are SGHNT and YYREEE (reference sequence). Trimming took off 3 bases at V and 4 bases at J, with 10 bases between the two ends. The CDR3 DNA is TGTGCCAGCAGCTCCAGGGGTTCAGAGACCCAGTACTTC. It specifies CASSSRGSETQYF.

The genes are TRBV29-1 and TRBJ2-1; 7 nucleotides line up with TRBD1. Trimming removed 5 bases from V and 2 bases from J; junction bases left unmatched: 3. Germline loops: CDR1 SQVTM, CDR2 ANQGSEA. This CDR3 contains 13 residues. This CDR3 reads CSVWDSTYNEQFF. As DNA, the CDR3 is TGCAGCGTTTGGGACAGTACCTACAATGAGCAGTTCTTC.

This clonotype was detected only a few times. The V call is TRBV4-2, the J call TRBJ2-5; no firm D call. V dropped 1 base and J dropped 3 bases, with 3 bases sitting between them. In germline, CDR1 is LGHNA, CDR2 YNFKEQ. There are 12 residues in the CDR3. The CDR3 region is CASSQAKETQYF. In DNA, the CDR3 is TGTGCCAGCAGCCAAGCTAAAGAGACCCAGTACTTC.

The chain combines TRBV20-1 with TRBJ2-5; the D is unclear. The CDR3 totals 14 residues. CDR1 is DFQATT, CDR2 SNEGSKA, per germline (reference sequence). V lost 3 bases and J lost 1, with 12 bases in between. CDR3 amino acids: CSASNSALQETQYF. The CDR3 coding sequence is TGCAGTGCTAGTAACTCGGCGCTCCAAGAGACCCAGTACTTC.

This clonotype was observed a few times. The gene calls are TRBV4-3 and TRBJ2-1; D not resolved. Germline CDR1 is LGHNA and CDR2 is YSLEER. The CDR3 covers 15 residues. With 0 bases removed from V and 0 bases from J, the gap between germline ends came to 6 bases. The CDR3 here is CASSQDWSSYNEQFF. Written as DNA, the CDR3 is TGCGCCAGCAGCCAAGATTGGAGCTCCTACAATGAGCAGTTCTTC.

The chain combines TRBV7-2 with TRBJ1-5; D is perhaps TRBD1 (5 bases). Germline CDR1 reads SGHTA; CDR2 reads FQGNSA. V was pared by 3 bases and J by 5 bases, with 11 bases between. The CDR3 extends over 14 amino acids. The chain's CDR3 is CASSFRVGDQPQHF. The DNA of the CDR3 is TGTGCCAGCAGCTTTAGGGTGGGGGATCAGCCCCAGCATTTT.

This chain's CDR3 is CATSRKPSSSGAQFENEQFF. For the CDR3, the DNA is TGTGCCACCAGTAGAAAACCCTCTAGTAGCGGGGCTCAGTTTGAGAATGAGCAGTTCTTC. The chain joins TRBV15 to TRBJ2-1, with 8 bases aligning to TRBD2. Per the germline V gene, CDR1 is LNHNV and CDR2 is YYDKDF (reference sequence). This CDR3 has 20 residues. Losses at the gene ends were 6 bases for V and 7 bases for J; bases not matched to a gene: 26.

The genes are TRBV3-1 and TRBJ2-5; D remains ambiguous. The germline V and J ends were trimmed by 11 bases and 0 bases, with 22 bases remaining between them. CDR3 size: 16 residues. From germline, CDR1 is LGHDT and CDR2 YNNKEL (reference sequence). CDR3 nucleotide sequence: TGTGCCTGCTCCTACACCGGTGGGCTTTACCAAGAGACCCAGTACTTC. Its protein product is CACSYTGGLYQETQYF.

This clonotype was recorded a few times. The rearrangement uses TRBV9 and TRBJ2-1; tentative D call: TRBD2 (5 bases). The CDR3 has 15 residues. In germline, CDR1 is SGDLS, CDR2 YYNGEE. V was trimmed by 3 bases and J by 0 bases, leaving 10 bases between them. Here the CDR3 reads CASSGSVRSYNEQFF. The CDR3 DNA reads as TGTGCCAGCAGCGGTAGCGTACGCTCCTACAATGAGCAGTTCTTC. Drawing the rest from reference TRBV9 and TRBJ2-1, the complete variable domain is DSGVTQTPKHLITATGQRVTLRCSPRSGDLSVYWYQQSLDQGLQFLIQYYNGEERAKGNILERFSAQQFPDLHSELNLSSLELGDSALYFCASSGSVRSYNEQFFGPGTRLTVL.

The chain has TRBV20-1 and TRBJ2-2; no reliable D call. The CDR3 extends over 13 amino acids. Germline CDR1 reads DFQATT; CDR2 reads SNEGSKA (reference sequence). Trimming cost V 7 bases and J 0 bases, with 9 bases left between them. CDR3 amino acids: CSVALTNTGELFF. DNA for the CDR3: TGCAGTGTGGCCCTGACGAACACCGGGGAGCTGTTTTTT.

Notes on this clonotype: A junction end diverges from the germline sequence, so it may reflect a read error. V usage is TRBV5-3 and J usage is TRBJ2-1; possible D gene TRBD2, 6 bases. TRBV5-3 is placed among ORFs of uncertain function. CDR3 length: 15 amino acids. The CDR3: CARSWRLDSHNEQFF. As DNA, the CDR3 is TGTGCCAGAAGCTGGCGACTAGACTCCCACAATGAGCAGTTCTTC.

This clonotype was seen a handful of times. This chain uses TRBV7-2 with TRBJ1-3; D gene ambiguous. Per germline, CDR1 SGHTA and CDR2 FQGNSA. The germline V and J ends were trimmed by 2 bases and 0 bases, with 8 bases remaining between them. The CDR3 totals 15 residues. CDR3 bases: TGTGCCAGCAGCTTACAGTACTCCTCTGGAAACACCATATATTTT. Translated, it gives CASSLQYSSGNTIYF. The entire variable domain, with the rest obtained from reference TRBV7-2 and TRBJ1-3, is as follows: GAGVSQSPSNKVTEKGKDVELRCDPISGHTALYWYRQSLGQGLEFLIYFQGNSAPDKSGLPSDRFSAERTGGSVSTLTIQRTQQEDSAVYLCASSLQYSSGNTIYFGEGSWLTVV.

This clonotype was counted a few times. The chain couples TRBV24-1 to TRBJ2-1; D might be TRBD2 (5 bases). The germline V gene encodes CDR1 KGHDR and CDR2 SFDVKD. CDR3 size: 13 residues. Trimming removed 1 base from V and 7 bases from J, with 7 bases in between. This CDR3 is CATSDFTSNEQFF. CDR3 DNA: TGTGCCACCAGTGATTTCACTAGTAATGAGCAGTTCTTC.

This clonotype was detected a few times. The rearrangement joins TRBV7-9 to TRBJ1-1; 7 nucleotides match TRBD1. Per the germline V gene, CDR1 is SEHNR and CDR2 is FQNEAQ (reference sequence). This CDR3 comprises 14 residues. With 11 bases clipped from V and 0 bases from J, the junction kept 9 bases outside the gene matches. CDR3 DNA: TGTGCCGGGGAGGTAGGGGGCTTGAACACTGAAGCTTTCTTT. Encoded protein: CAGEVGGLNTEAFF.

V gene TRBV6-5 combines with J gene TRBJ2-3; 8 bases agree with TRBD2. The germline CDR1 and CDR2 sequences are MNHEY and SVGAGI. The CDR3 loop spans 19 amino acids. The V gene end was trimmed by 2 bases and the J gene end by 0 bases; junction bases not matched to a gene: 13. For the CDR3, the DNA is TGTGCCAGCAGTTACCCCGCCGGGGGGGCGGGGTCTAGCACAGATACGCAGTATTTT. Its protein product is CASSYPAGGAGSSTDTQYF.

This clonotype has only a few counts. The V gene is TRBV9, the J gene TRBJ2-3; possibly TRBD2 for D (5 bases). Trimming took off 3 bases at V and 4 bases at J, with 15 bases between the two ends. The germline V gene has CDR1 SGDLS and CDR2 YYNGEE. The CDR3 has 15 residues. CDR3 DNA sequence: TGTGCCAGCAGCGCAGGAGCTAGAGGGTCAGATACGCAGTATTTT. Protein product: CASSAGARGSDTQYF. The full variable domain, in which reference TRBV9 and TRBJ2-3 provide the parts outside the CDR3, is DSGVTQTPKHLITATGQRVTLRCSPRSGDLSVYWYQQSLDQGLQFLIQYYNGEERAKGNILERFSAQQFPDLHSELNLSSLELGDSALYFCASSAGARGSDTQYFGPGTRLTVL.